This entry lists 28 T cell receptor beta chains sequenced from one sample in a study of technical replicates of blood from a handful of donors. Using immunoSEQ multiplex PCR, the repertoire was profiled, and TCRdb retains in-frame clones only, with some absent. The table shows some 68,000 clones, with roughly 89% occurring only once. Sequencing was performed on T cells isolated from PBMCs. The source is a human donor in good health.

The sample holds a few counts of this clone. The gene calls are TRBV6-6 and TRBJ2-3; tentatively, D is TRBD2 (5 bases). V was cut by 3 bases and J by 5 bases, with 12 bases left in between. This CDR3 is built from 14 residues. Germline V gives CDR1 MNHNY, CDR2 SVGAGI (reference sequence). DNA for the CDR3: TGTGCCAGCAGTTATCCGCGGGCTGGAGATACGCAGTATTTT. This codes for CASSYPRAGDTQYF.

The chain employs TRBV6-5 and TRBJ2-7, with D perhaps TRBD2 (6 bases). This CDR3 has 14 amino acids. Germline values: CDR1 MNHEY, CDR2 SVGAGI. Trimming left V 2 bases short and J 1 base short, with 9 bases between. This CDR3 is CASSYTGESYEQYF. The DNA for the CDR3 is TGTGCCAGCAGTTACACGGGGGAGTCCTACGAGCAGTACTTC.

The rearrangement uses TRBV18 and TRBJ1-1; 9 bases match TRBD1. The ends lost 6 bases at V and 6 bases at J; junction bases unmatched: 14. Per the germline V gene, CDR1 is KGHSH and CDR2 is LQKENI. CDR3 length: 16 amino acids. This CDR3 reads CASSYMGQGAVAEAFF. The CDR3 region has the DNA TGTGCCAGCTCTTATATGGGACAGGGAGCCGTGGCTGAAGCTTTCTTT. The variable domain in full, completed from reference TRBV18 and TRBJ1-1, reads NAGVMQNPRHLVRRRGQEARLRCSPMKGHSHVYWYRQLPEEGLKFMVYLQKENIIDESGMPKERFSAEFPKEGPSILRIQQVVRGDSAAYFCASSYMGQGAVAEAFFGQGTRLTVV.

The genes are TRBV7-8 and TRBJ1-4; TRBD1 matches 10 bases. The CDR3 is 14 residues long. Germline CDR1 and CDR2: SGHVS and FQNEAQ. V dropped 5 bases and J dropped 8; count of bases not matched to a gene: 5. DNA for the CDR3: TGTGCCAGCAGCCTAGGGACAGGGGAGGAAAAACTGTTTTTT. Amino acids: CASSLGTGEEKLFF. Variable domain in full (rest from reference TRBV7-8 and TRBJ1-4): GAGVSQSPRYKVAKRGQDVALRCDPISGHVSLFWYQQALGQGPEFLTYFQNEAQLDKSGLPSDRFFAERPEGSVSTLKIQRTQQEDSAVYLCASSLGTGEEKLFFGSGTQLSVL.

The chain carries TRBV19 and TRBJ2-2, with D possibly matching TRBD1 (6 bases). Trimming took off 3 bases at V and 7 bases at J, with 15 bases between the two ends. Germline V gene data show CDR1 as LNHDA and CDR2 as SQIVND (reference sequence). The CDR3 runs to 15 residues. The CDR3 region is CASSITGSYYGELFF. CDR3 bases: TGTGCCAGTAGTATCACAGGGTCGTATTACGGGGAGCTGTTTTTT.

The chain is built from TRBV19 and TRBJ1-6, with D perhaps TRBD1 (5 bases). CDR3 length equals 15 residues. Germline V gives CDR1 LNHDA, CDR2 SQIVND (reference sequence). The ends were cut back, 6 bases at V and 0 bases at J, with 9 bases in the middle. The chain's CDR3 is CASRQAASYNSPLHF. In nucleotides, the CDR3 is TGTGCCAGTAGACAGGCTGCCTCCTATAATTCACCCCTCCACTTT.

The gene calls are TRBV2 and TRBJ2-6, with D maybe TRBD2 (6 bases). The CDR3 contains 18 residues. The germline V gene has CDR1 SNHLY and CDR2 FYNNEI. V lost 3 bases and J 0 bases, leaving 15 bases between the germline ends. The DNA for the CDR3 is TGTGCCAGCAGTGAGCGGCCTAATAGCGGCTCTGGGGCCAACGTCCTGACTTTC. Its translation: CASSERPNSGSGANVLTF.

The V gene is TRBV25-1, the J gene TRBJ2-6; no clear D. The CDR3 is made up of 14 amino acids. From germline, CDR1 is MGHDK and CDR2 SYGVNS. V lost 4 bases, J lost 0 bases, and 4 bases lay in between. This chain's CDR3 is CASSGYSGANVLTF. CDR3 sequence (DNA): TGTGCCAGCAGTGGCTACTCTGGGGCCAACGTCCTGACTTTC.

This CDR3 is CASSQDLDGVQPQHF. The CDR3 DNA is TGCGCCAGCAGCCAAGATTTGGACGGGGTTCAGCCCCAGCATTTT. V and J are TRBV4-3 and TRBJ1-5; no clear D. V lost 0 bases and J lost 6, with 12 bases in between. Germline V gene sequence: CDR1 LGHNA, CDR2 YSLEER. This CDR3 spans 15 amino acids.

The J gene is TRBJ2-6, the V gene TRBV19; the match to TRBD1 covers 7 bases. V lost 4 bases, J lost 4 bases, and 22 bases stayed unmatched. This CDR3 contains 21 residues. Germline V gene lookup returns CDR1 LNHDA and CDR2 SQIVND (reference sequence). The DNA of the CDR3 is TGTGCCAGTAGTACATCATTGTGGGACAGAAGGGATACTCTGGGGGCCAACGTCCTGACTTTC. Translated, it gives CASSTSLWDRRDTLGANVLTF.

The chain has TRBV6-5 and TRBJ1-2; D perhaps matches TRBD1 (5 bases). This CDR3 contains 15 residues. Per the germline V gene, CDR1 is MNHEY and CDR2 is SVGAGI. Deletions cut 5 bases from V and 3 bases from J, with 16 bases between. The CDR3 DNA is TGTGCCAGCAGTGGGGGGAGAAGGAGGGACTATGGCTACACCTTC. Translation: CASSGGRRRDYGYTF.

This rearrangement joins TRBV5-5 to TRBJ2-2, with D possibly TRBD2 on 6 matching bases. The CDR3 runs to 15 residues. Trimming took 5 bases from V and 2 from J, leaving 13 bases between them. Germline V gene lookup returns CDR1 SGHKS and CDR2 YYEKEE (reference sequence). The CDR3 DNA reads TGTGCCAGCAGTTCGCCGGGACTTAACACCGGGGAGCTGTTTTTT. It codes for CASSSPGLNTGELFF.

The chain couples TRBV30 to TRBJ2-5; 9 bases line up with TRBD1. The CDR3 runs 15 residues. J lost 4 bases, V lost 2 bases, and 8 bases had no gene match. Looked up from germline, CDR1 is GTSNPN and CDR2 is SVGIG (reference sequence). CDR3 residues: CAWSPSGTGRETQYF. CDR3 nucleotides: TGTGCCTGGAGTCCCTCCGGGACAGGGAGAGAGACCCAGTACTTC.

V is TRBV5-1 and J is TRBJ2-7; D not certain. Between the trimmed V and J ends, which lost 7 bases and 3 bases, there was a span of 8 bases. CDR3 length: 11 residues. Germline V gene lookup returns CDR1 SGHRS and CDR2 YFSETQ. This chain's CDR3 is CASAQNYEQYF. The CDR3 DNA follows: TGCGCCAGCGCACAGAACTACGAGCAGTACTTC.

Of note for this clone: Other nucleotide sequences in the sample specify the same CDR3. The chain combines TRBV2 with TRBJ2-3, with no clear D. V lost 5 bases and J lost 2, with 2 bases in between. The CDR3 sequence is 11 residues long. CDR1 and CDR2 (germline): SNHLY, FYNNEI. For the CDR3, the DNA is TGTGCCAGCAGTTACACAGATACGCAGTATTTT. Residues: CASSYTDTQYF.

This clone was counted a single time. The CDR3 sequence: CASSQEGGDRQYF. The CDR3 DNA follows: TGCGCCAGCAGCCAAGAAGGAGGAGATCGGCAGTACTTC. The rearrangement joins TRBV4-3 to TRBJ2-7; tentatively, D is TRBD2 (5 bases). V was shortened by 0 bases and J by 9 bases, with 12 bases between the two germline ends. CDR3 length equals 13 residues. CDR1 is LGHNA and CDR2 is YSLEER in the germline V gene.

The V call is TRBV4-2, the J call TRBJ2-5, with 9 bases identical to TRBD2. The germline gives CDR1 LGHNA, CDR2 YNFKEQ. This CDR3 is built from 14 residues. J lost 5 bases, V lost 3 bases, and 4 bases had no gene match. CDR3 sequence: CASSQGGREETQYF. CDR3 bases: TGTGCCAGCAGCCAGGGCGGGAGGGAGGAGACCCAGTACTTC.

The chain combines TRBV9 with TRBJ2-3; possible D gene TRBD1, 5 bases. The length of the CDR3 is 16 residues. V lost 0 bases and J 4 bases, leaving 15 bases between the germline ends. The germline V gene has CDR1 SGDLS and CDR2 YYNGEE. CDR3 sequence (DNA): TGTGCCAGCAGCGTAGAAGGGGTTTATGAGGCAGATACGCAGTATTTT. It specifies CASSVEGVYEADTQYF.

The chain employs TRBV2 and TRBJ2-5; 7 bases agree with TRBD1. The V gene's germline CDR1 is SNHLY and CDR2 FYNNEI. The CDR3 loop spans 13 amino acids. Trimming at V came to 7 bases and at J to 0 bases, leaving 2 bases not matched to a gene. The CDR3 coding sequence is TGTGCCAGCATCGGGACAGACCAAGAGACCCAGTACTTC. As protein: CASIGTDQETQYF.

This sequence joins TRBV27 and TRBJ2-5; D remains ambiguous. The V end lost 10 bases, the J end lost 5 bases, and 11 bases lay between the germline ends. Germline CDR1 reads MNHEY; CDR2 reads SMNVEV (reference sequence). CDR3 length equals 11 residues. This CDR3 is CATETGETQYF. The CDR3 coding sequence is TGTGCCACCGAAACCGGGGAGACCCAGTACTTC.

CDR3 bases: TGTGCCAGCAGCTCGAAGGGGGACACTGAAGCTTTCTTT. As protein: CASSSKGDTEAFF. The genes are TRBV11-2 and TRBJ1-1; possibly TRBD1 for D (6 bases). Deletions cut 4 bases from V and 3 bases from J, with 9 bases between. The germline V gene has CDR1 SGHAT and CDR2 FQNNGV. CDR3 length: 13 residues. Full variable domain (rest looked up from reference TRBV11-2 and TRBJ1-1): EAGVAQSPRYKIIEKRQSVAFWCNPISGHATLYWYQQILGQGPKLLIQFQNNGVVDDSQLPKDRFSAERLKGVDSTLKIQPAKLEDSAVYLCASSSKGDTEAFFGQGTRLTVV.

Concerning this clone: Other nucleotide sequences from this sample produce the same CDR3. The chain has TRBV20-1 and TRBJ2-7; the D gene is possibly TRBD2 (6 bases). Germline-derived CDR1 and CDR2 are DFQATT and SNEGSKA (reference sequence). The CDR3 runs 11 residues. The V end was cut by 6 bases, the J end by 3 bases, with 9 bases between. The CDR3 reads CSARLVYEQYF. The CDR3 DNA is TGCAGTGCCCGACTAGTCTACGAGCAGTACTTC.

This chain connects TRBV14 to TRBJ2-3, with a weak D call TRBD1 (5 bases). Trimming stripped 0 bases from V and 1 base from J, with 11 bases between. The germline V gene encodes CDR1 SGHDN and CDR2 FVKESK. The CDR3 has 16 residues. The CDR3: CASSQDSGLGTDTQYF. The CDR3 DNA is TGTGCCAGCAGCCAAGATTCAGGGCTCGGCACAGATACGCAGTATTTT.

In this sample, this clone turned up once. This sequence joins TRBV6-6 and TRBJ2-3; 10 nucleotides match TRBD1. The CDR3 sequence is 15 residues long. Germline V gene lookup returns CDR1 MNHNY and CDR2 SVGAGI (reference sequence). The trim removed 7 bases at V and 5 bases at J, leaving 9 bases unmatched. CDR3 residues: CASTKLRDRGDTQYF. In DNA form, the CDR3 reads TGTGCCAGCACCAAGCTCCGGGACAGGGGAGATACGCAGTATTTT.

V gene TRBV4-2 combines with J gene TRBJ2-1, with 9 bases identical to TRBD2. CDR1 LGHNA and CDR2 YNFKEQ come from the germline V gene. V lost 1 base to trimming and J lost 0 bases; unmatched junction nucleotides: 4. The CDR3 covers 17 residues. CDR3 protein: CASSQVQTSGSYNEQFF. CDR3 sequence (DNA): TGTGCCAGCAGCCAAGTCCAGACTAGCGGCTCCTACAATGAGCAGTTCTTC.

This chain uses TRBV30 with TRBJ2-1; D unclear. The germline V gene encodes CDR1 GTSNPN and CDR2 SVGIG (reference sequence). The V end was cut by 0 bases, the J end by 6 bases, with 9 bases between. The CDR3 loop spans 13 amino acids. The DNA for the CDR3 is TGTGCCTGGAGTGTCGGTGGTCCCAATGAGCAGTTCTTC. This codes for CAWSVGGPNEQFF.

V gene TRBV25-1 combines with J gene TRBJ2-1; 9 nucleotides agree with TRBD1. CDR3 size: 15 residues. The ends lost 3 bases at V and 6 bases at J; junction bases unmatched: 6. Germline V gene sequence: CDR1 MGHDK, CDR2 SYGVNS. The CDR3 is CASSERDRAINEQFF. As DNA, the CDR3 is TGTGCCAGCAGTGAGAGGGACAGGGCGATCAATGAGCAGTTCTTC.

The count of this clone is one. CDR3 DNA sequence: TGTGCCAGCAGTTTATCGATTAGCCAAACCTACGAGCAGTACTTC. Translating it yields CASSLSISQTYEQYF. The J gene is TRBJ2-7, the V gene TRBV27; no clear D gene. V shed 0 bases and J shed 2 bases, with 11 bases lying between them. CDR3 length: 15 amino acids. Germline-derived CDR1 and CDR2 are MNHEY and SMNVEV (reference sequence).